This T cell receptor beta chain was obtained from a study of blood T cell repertoires in COVID-19. Overall study: T cells, B-cell-depleted T cells, or PBMCs supplied cDNA or gDNA.

The method was immunoSEQ multiplex PCR; TCRdb's version includes in-frame clones alone and lacks a portion of them. The table has 55,000 to 70,000 clones, 65% to 80% seen once. The germline gives CDR1 MGHRA, CDR2 YSYEKL. Trimming took 1 base from V and 1 from J; bases not matched to a gene: 6. The CDR3 covers 17 residues. The rearrangement uses TRBV4-1 and TRBJ1-2; 10 nucleotides match TRBD1. The TCR sequence derives from a human donor in a cohort sampled during active COVID-19. The sample consisted of peripheral blood. CDR3 DNA: TGCGCCAGCAGCCAAGTACCCCGGGACAGGGGTAACTATGGCTACACCTTC. As protein: CASSQVPRDRGNYGYTF.